This is a list of T cell receptor beta chains from one sample in a study of beta chain features in type 1 diabetes. The data were produced by immunoSEQ multiplex PCR, yet TCRdb's version contains in-frame clones alone and is incomplete. The data hold 350,000 to 450,000 clones, with around 13% observed a single time. Sequencing was performed on naive CD4+ T cells from blood. The receptors were gathered from a young man in good health. CDR3s include the opening cysteine and the closing phenylalanine or tryptophan. A D gene is named only where the DNA matches it firmly. The listing skips clone size in some rows; elsewhere it reads once, few, many or a size class.

j_call	cdr3_length	v_call	clone_size	d_call	cdr3_nt	cdr3_aa
TRBJ2-5	17	TRBV7-9	few	.	TGTGCCAGCAGCTTAAGGCCTAGGGAGACAGCACAAGAGACCCAGTACTTC	CASSLRPRETAQETQYF
TRBJ2-3	16	TRBV7-6	.	TRBD2	TGTGCCAGCAGCCTAACTAGCGGGGGGCCCACAGATACGCAGTATTTT	CASSLTSGGPTDTQYF
TRBJ1-2	12	TRBV5-1	.	TRBD1	TGCGCCAGCAGCCGGCAGGGGGATGGCTACACCTTC	CASSRQGDGYTF
TRBJ1-1	14	TRBV9	.	.	TGTGCCAGCAGCGTTGACGGCCGAAGCTCTGAAGCTTTCTTT	CASSVDGRSSEAFF
TRBJ1-1	13	TRBV5-4	few	.	TGTGCCAGCAGCATGCCCGGGACGACTGAAGCTTTCTTT	CASSMPGTTEAFF
TRBJ2-1	15	TRBV7-2	.	TRBD2	TGTGCCAGCAGCTCGCTAGCGGGAGGGCTCTTAGGGCAGTTCTTC	CASSSLAGGLLGQFF
TRBJ2-5	12	TRBV6-6	few	.	TGTGCCAGCAGTTACGTTAAATTAGACCAGTACTTC	CASSYVKLDQYF
TRBJ2-5	11	TRBV29-1	few	.	TGCAGCGTTGCCACGGCGGAGACCCAGTACTTC	CSVATAETQYF
TRBJ1-6	14	TRBV6-1	few	TRBD1	TGTGCCAGCACTAAGACAGGGTGGAATTCACCCCTCCACTTT	CASTKTGWNSPLHF
TRBJ2-7	13	TRBV5-1	.	.	TGCGCCAGCAGCTTGGTTCCAGACTACGAGCAGTACTTC	CASSLVPDYEQYF
TRBJ1-1	14	TRBV30	.	.	TGTGCCTGGAGCGTACAGGTTGGTAGCACTGAAGCTTTCTTT	CAWSVQVGSTEAFF
TRBJ2-5	14	TRBV9	.	.	TGTGCCAGCAGCGTAGCCGGCGGCATAGAGACCCAGTACTTC	CASSVAGGIETQYF
TRBJ2-3	14	TRBV7-2	.	TRBD1	TGTGCCAGCAACCTCCAGGGGGCGCAAGATACGCAGTATTTT	CASNLQGAQDTQYF
TRBJ1-6	13	TRBV10-3	few	.	TGTGCCATCAGCCCCGGACTAGATTCACCCCTCCACTTT	CAISPGLDSPLHF
TRBJ1-1	13	TRBV7-9	few	.	TGTGCCAGCAGCTTATCTCAGTCCACTGAAGCTTTCTTT	CASSLSQSTEAFF
TRBJ2-3	13	TRBV9	.	.	TGTGCCAGCAGCGTCCCCGTCGCAGATACGCAGTATTTT	CASSVPVADTQYF
TRBJ2-5	14	TRBV5-1	.	TRBD1	TGCGCCAGCAGCGCTGGGACAGTACAGGAGACCCAGTACTTC	CASSAGTVQETQYF
TRBJ2-5	16	TRBV4-3	few	.	TGCGCCAGCAGCCAAGGGCCTTTCGGGATGCAAGAGACCCAGTACTTC	CASSQGPFGMQETQYF
TRBJ2-1	16	TRBV7-2	few	.	TGTGCCAGCAGCACGGCCAGCGGAAATTCCTACAATGAGCAGTTCTTC	CASSTASGNSYNEQFF
TRBJ2-1	12	TRBV5-1	few	.	TGCGCCAGCAGCTTGAAGGGGAATGAGCAGTTCTTC	CASSLKGNEQFF
TRBJ2-1	13	TRBV19	.	.	TGTGCCAGTAGTATAGAGAGGTACAATGAGCAGTTCTTC	CASSIERYNEQFF
TRBJ2-5	14	TRBV5-1	.	.	TGCGCCAGCAGCCTAACAGGAGCCCAAGAGACCCAGTACTTC	CASSLTGAQETQYF
TRBJ2-4	16	TRBV28	.	TRBD2	TGTGCCAGCACGGCTAGCGGGGCGCCAGCCAAAAACATTCAGTACTTC	CASTASGAPAKNIQYF
TRBJ2-5	14	TRBV6-5	.	TRBD2	TGTGCCAGCAGCCGCGGGACTAAACAAGAGACCCAGTACTTC	CASSRGTKQETQYF
TRBJ1-1	15	TRBV6-5	once	TRBD1	TGTGCCAGCAGTAGGGGCCGACAGGGAGGAACTGAAGCTTTCTTT	CASSRGRQGGTEAFF
TRBJ2-3	19	TRBV5-4	few	TRBD2	TGTGCCAGCAGCCCCCGGGGGCAAGCGGGAGGCCGATACACAGATACGCAGTATTTT	CASSPRGQAGGRYTDTQYF
TRBJ2-5	11	TRBV7-8	.	.	TGTGCCAGCAGCCAGAGGGAGACCCAGTACTTC	CASSQRETQYF
TRBJ2-3	16	TRBV9	once	TRBD2	TGTGCCAGCAGCGTTACTAGCGGGAGTTCCACAGATACGCAGTATTTT	CASSVTSGSSTDTQYF
TRBJ2-1	15	TRBV18	.	TRBD2	TGTGCCAGCTCACCATTCCGCGGGAGCTACAATGAGCAGTTCTTC	CASSPFRGSYNEQFF
TRBJ2-2	11	TRBV2	.	.	TGTGCCAGCGGCCCGCTCGGGGAGCTGTTTTTT	CASGPLGELFF
TRBJ1-6	16	TRBV14	few	.	TGTGCCAGCAGCCAAGATAGGGCGGGGAACGGGTCACCCCTCCACTTT	CASSQDRAGNGSPLHF
TRBJ2-1	17	TRBV7-2	.	.	TGTGCCAGCAGCTTAGTTACCGGCCCCGAACTCTACAATGAGCAGTTCTTC	CASSLVTGPELYNEQFF
TRBJ2-3	12	TRBV30	few	.	TGTGCCTGGGGGGACTCCCCCGGTACGCAGTATTTT	CAWGDSPGTQYF
TRBJ2-5	11	TRBV30	.	.	TGTGCCTGGAGTGTAGGGGAGACCCAGTACTTC	CAWSVGETQYF
TRBJ1-1	11	TRBV7-2	.	.	TGTGCCAGCAGCTTAGTCGTGACGGTTTTCTTT	CASSLVVTVFF
TRBJ1-1	13	TRBV10-3	.	.	TGTGCCATCAGGGACAAGGTGAACACTGAAGCTTTCTTT	CAIRDKVNTEAFF
TRBJ2-5	13	TRBV9	few	.	TGTGCCAGCAGCGTAGGGGCAGCGGAGACCCAGTACTTC	CASSVGAAETQYF
TRBJ1-1	12	TRBV30	few	.	TGTGCCTGGACGGTGTTGGGCACTGAAGCTTTCTTT	CAWTVLGTEAFF
TRBJ2-5	20	TRBV23-1	.	.	TGCGCCAGCAGTCAACATCTACGGGGGAAACAGGGGTATTTCGAGGAGACCCAGTACTTC	CASSQHLRGKQGYFEETQYF
TRBJ2-4	19	TRBV7-2	few	.	TGTGCCAGCAGCCCAAACCGGGCCAAAACTAGGATAGCCAAAAACATTCAGTACTTC	CASSPNRAKTRIAKNIQYF
TRBJ2-3	12	TRBV7-3	.	.	TGTGCCAGCAGCTTAACCAAAGATACGCAGTATTTT	CASSLTKDTQYF
TRBJ1-4	14	TRBV19	.	TRBD1	TGTGCCAGTAGTAACAGGGGGGCTAATGAAAAACTGTTTTTT	CASSNRGANEKLFF
TRBJ1-4	12	TRBV29-1	many	.	TGCAGCGTCTCTTGGAGGAATGAAAAACTGTTTTTT	CSVSWRNEKLFF
TRBJ2-1	16	TRBV7-2	.	TRBD2	TGTGCCAGCAGCTTTTGGGCTAGCGGGCTTGACAATGAGCAGTTCTTC	CASSFWASGLDNEQFF
TRBJ2-1	15	TRBV30	few	TRBD2	TGTGCCTGGTTCCCGGGACTAGCGGGATACAATGAGCAGTTCTTC	CAWFPGLAGYNEQFF
TRBJ2-1	11	TRBV14	many	.	TGTGCCAGCAGCCTTTTAAATGAGCAGTTCTTC	CASSLLNEQFF
TRBJ1-2	13	TRBV6-1	few	.	TGTGCCAGCAGTGAAAACGGGGGGTTCGGCTACACCTTC	CASSENGGFGYTF
TRBJ2-1	16	TRBV7-3	.	.	TGTGCCAGCAGCTTAACGAGCCAGGGTTCCTACAATGAGCAGTTCTTC	CASSLTSQGSYNEQFF
TRBJ2-7	15	TRBV6-1	few	.	TGTGCCAGCAGTGGCTCCCTCACAGGGTTCGGCGAGCAGTACTTC	CASSGSLTGFGEQYF
TRBJ2-1	14	TRBV9	few	.	TGTGCCAGCAGCGTAGGTCCGGGGGTGAATGAGCAGTTCTTC	CASSVGPGVNEQFF
TRBJ2-7	13	TRBV2	.	.	TGTGCCAGCAGTCCGGGACCCCACTACGAGCAGTACTTC	CASSPGPHYEQYF
TRBJ2-5	15	TRBV15	.	.	TGTGCCACCAGCAGAGATCGGGCTAGACAACAGACCCAGTACTTC	CATSRDRARQQTQYF
TRBJ2-5	13	TRBV7-2	.	TRBD1	TGTGCCAGCAGCTGGAGGACCGGGACAGATGAATACTTC	CASSWRTGTDEYF
TRBJ2-5	14	TRBV6-5	.	.	TGTGCCAGCAGTTACCGAGCCCTCGAAGAGACCCAGTACTTC	CASSYRALEETQYF
TRBJ2-3	16	TRBV5-6	few	.	TGTGCCAGCAGCTTGTATCAGGGGTTGGGCACAGATACGCAGTATTTT	CASSLYQGLGTDTQYF
TRBJ2-3	16	TRBV5-1	.	.	TGCGCCAGCAGCTCCCAGGGGCAGATTAGCACAGATACGCAGTATTTT	CASSSQGQISTDTQYF
TRBJ1-2	14	TRBV5-1	.	.	TGCGCCAGCAGATACTTCCAGGTTAACTATGGCTACACCTTC	CASRYFQVNYGYTF
TRBJ2-1	15	TRBV5-4	.	TRBD2	TGTGCCAGCAGCTTTAGACTAGCGGGAGGGAATGAGCAGTTCTTC	CASSFRLAGGNEQFF
TRBJ2-1	13	TRBV6-5	few	TRBD2	TGTGCCAGCAGTAGGACTAGCGGAGATGAGCAGTTCTTC	CASSRTSGDEQFF
TRBJ1-1	13	TRBV28	.	.	TGTGCCAGCAGTCGGCCCTCGAACACTGAAGCTTTCTTT	CASSRPSNTEAFF